This is a list of T cell receptor beta chains from one sample in a study of T cells in tuberculosis. This table comes from immunoSEQ multiplex PCR, and its TCRdb copy is limited to in-frame clones, with some not included. The sample holds about 38,000 clones; roughly 94% are singletons and the top ten take approximately 4.2%. Sequenced here: PBMCs, sampled at tuberculosis diagnosis. The receptor source for this set is an adult with tuberculosis. The CDR3 runs from the conserved cysteine through the conserved F or W. Fields, in order: CDR3 protein, CDR3 DNA, D gene, clone size, J gene, V gene. A D gene is named only where the DNA matches it firmly. Clone sizes are given selectively: once, few, many, or a class where the clone is expanded.

CDR3 protein: CAWSAQANYGYTF
CDR3 DNA: TGTGCCTGGAGTGCCCAGGCCAACTATGGCTACACCTTC
D gene: NA
clone size: NA
J gene: TRBJ1-2
V gene: TRBV30

CDR3 protein: CASSDTSGGANEQFF
CDR3 DNA: TGTGCCAGCAGTGACACGAGCGGGGGGGCCAATGAGCAGTTCTTC
D gene: TRBD2
clone size: NA
J gene: TRBJ2-1
V gene: TRBV6-4

CDR3 protein: CASSLKKGGGSARTNYGYTF
CDR3 DNA: TGCGCCAGCAGCCTCAAGAAAGGGGGAGGGTCTGCCCGGACTAACTATGGCTACACCTTC
D gene: NA
clone size: once
J gene: TRBJ1-2
V gene: TRBV4-3

CDR3 protein: CATIQSGELFF
CDR3 DNA: TGTGCCACCATTCAGTCCGGGGAGCTGTTTTTT
D gene: NA
clone size: NA
J gene: TRBJ2-2
V gene: TRBV2

CDR3 protein: CASSLGTTNYGYTF
CDR3 DNA: TGCGCCAGCAGCTTGGGGACAACCAACTATGGCTACACCTTC
D gene: NA
clone size: NA
J gene: TRBJ1-2
V gene: TRBV5-1

CDR3 protein: CASSTSGGAYEQYF
CDR3 DNA: TGTGCCAGCAGTACTAGCGGGGGGGCCTACGAGCAGTACTTC
D gene: TRBD2
clone size: NA
J gene: TRBJ2-7
V gene: TRBV6-5

CDR3 protein: CASSRLSSSSYNEQFF
CDR3 DNA: TGTGCCAGCTCACGGTTGTCGTCGAGCTCCTACAATGAGCAGTTCTTC
D gene: NA
clone size: NA
J gene: TRBJ2-1
V gene: TRBV18

CDR3 protein: CASSGDYYNSPLHF
CDR3 DNA: TGTGCCAGCAGTGGGGACTATTATAATTCACCCCTCCACTTT
D gene: NA
clone size: NA
J gene: TRBJ1-6
V gene: TRBV2

CDR3 protein: CATSRDENQGQPQHF
CDR3 DNA: TGTGCCACCAGCAGAGATGAGAACCAGGGCCAGCCCCAGCATTTT
D gene: NA
clone size: NA
J gene: TRBJ1-5
V gene: TRBV15

CDR3 protein: CASRRTLDSYGQYF
CDR3 DNA: TGTGCCAGCAGGCGCACCTTAGACAGTTACGGGCAGTACTTC
D gene: NA
clone size: once
J gene: TRBJ2-7
V gene: TRBV11-2

CDR3 protein: CASSLETGIQPQHF
CDR3 DNA: TGTGCCAGCAGCTTGGAGACAGGGATCCAGCCCCAGCATTTT
D gene: TRBD1
clone size: NA
J gene: TRBJ1-5
V gene: TRBV7-8

CDR3 protein: CASSEAWGQETQYF
CDR3 DNA: TGTGCCAGCAGTGAAGCATGGGGGCAGGAGACCCAGTACTTC
D gene: NA
clone size: NA
J gene: TRBJ2-5
V gene: TRBV2

CDR3 protein: CASSLVGQDSYEQYF
CDR3 DNA: TGCGCCAGCAGCTTGGTGGGACAGGACTCCTACGAGCAGTACTTC
D gene: TRBD1
clone size: NA
J gene: TRBJ2-7
V gene: TRBV5-1

CDR3 protein: CASAEQGITDTQYF
CDR3 DNA: TGTGCCAGCGCCGAACAGGGTATCACAGATACGCAGTATTTT
D gene: NA
clone size: NA
J gene: TRBJ2-3
V gene: TRBV6-6

CDR3 protein: CASVERGSSGANVLTF
CDR3 DNA: TGTGCCAGTGTGGAGCGGGGAAGCTCTGGGGCCAACGTCCTGACTTTC
D gene: TRBD2
clone size: once
J gene: TRBJ2-6
V gene: TRBV19

CDR3 protein: CASSIPNVSDRGRYQPQHF
CDR3 DNA: TGTGCCAGTAGTATCCCAAACGTTTCAGACAGGGGGCGGTATCAGCCCCAGCATTTT
D gene: TRBD1
clone size: NA
J gene: TRBJ1-5
V gene: TRBV19

CDR3 protein: CASSAFYGYTF
CDR3 DNA: TGTGCCAGCAGTGCCTTCTATGGCTACACCTTC
D gene: NA
clone size: NA
J gene: TRBJ1-2
V gene: TRBV25-1

CDR3 protein: CASSRARAGGTPGELFF
CDR3 DNA: TGTGCCAGTAGCAGAGCCCGGGCGGGGGGGACCCCCGGGGAGCTGTTTTTT
D gene: TRBD2
clone size: NA
J gene: TRBJ2-2
V gene: TRBV19

CDR3 protein: CASSLTTGVTDTQYF
CDR3 DNA: TGTGCCAGCTCACTAACGACAGGGGTCACAGATACGCAGTATTTT
D gene: TRBD1
clone size: NA
J gene: TRBJ2-3
V gene: TRBV18

CDR3 protein: CASSLPSPDTQYF
CDR3 DNA: TGCGCCAGCAGCCTCCCTAGCCCAGATACGCAGTATTTT
D gene: NA
clone size: NA
J gene: TRBJ2-3
V gene: TRBV5-1

CDR3 protein: CASSLFPPRTVRSGELFF
CDR3 DNA: TGTGCCAGCAGCTTATTTCCTCCCAGGACAGTGCGCAGCGGGGAGCTGTTTTTT
D gene: NA
clone size: NA
J gene: TRBJ2-2
V gene: TRBV13

CDR3 protein: CASSPRGDLNSPLHF
CDR3 DNA: TGTGCCAGCAGCCCTAGAGGCGACCTAAATTCACCCCTCCACTTT
D gene: NA
clone size: NA
J gene: TRBJ1-6
V gene: TRBV6-5

CDR3 protein: CAWSRQGRTEAFF
CDR3 DNA: TGTGCCTGGAGTCGACAGGGGCGCACTGAAGCTTTCTTT
D gene: TRBD1
clone size: NA
J gene: TRBJ1-1
V gene: TRBV30

CDR3 protein: CASRLGGNEQYF
CDR3 DNA: TGTGCCAGCAGACTTGGGGGCAACGAGCAGTACTTC
D gene: NA
clone size: NA
J gene: TRBJ2-7
V gene: TRBV2

CDR3 protein: CASSLGQSTYGYTF
CDR3 DNA: TGCGCCAGCAGCTTGGGACAGTCTACTTATGGCTACACCTTC
D gene: NA
clone size: NA
J gene: TRBJ1-2
V gene: TRBV5-1

CDR3 protein: CASSDGTSGGSDEQFF
CDR3 DNA: TGTGCCAGCAGTGACGGGACTAGCGGGGGGTCGGATGAGCAGTTCTTC
D gene: TRBD2
clone size: few
J gene: TRBJ2-1
V gene: TRBV6-4

CDR3 protein: CASSQSRLRGDEQFF
CDR3 DNA: TGTGCCAGCAGCCAGAGTCGACTCCGTGGCGATGAGCAGTTCTTC
D gene: NA
clone size: NA
J gene: TRBJ2-1
V gene: TRBV14

CDR3 protein: CAWSHPGEGTGGSRYGYTF
CDR3 DNA: TGTGCCTGGAGTCACCCCGGGGAGGGGACAGGGGGCTCTAGGTATGGCTACACCTTC
D gene: TRBD1
clone size: NA
J gene: TRBJ1-2
V gene: TRBV30

CDR3 protein: CASRAQGGSYEQYF
CDR3 DNA: TGTGCCAGCAGAGCGCAGGGGGGATCCTACGAGCAGTACTTC
D gene: NA
clone size: NA
J gene: TRBJ2-7
V gene: TRBV28

CDR3 protein: CASRPQTGGNYGYTF
CDR3 DNA: TGTGCCAGCCGACCTCAGACAGGGGGAAACTATGGCTACACCTTC
D gene: TRBD1
clone size: NA
J gene: TRBJ1-2
V gene: TRBV19

CDR3 protein: CASSIDGQGWYEQYF
CDR3 DNA: TGTGCCAGTAGTATAGACGGACAGGGGTGGTACGAGCAGTACTTC
D gene: TRBD1
clone size: NA
J gene: TRBJ2-7
V gene: TRBV19

CDR3 protein: CASSQDRGTDTQYF
CDR3 DNA: TGCGCCAGCAGCCAGGACAGGGGAACGGATACGCAGTATTTT
D gene: TRBD1
clone size: NA
J gene: TRBJ2-3
V gene: TRBV5-1

CDR3 protein: CASSWTPGGGYTF
CDR3 DNA: TGTGCCAGCAGCTGGACTCCGGGCGGTGGCTACACCTTC
D gene: NA
clone size: NA
J gene: TRBJ1-2
V gene: TRBV7-6

CDR3 protein: CSAKGPRDRTSTDTQYF
CDR3 DNA: TGTAGCGCGAAAGGGCCCCGGGACAGGACTAGCACAGATACGCAGTATTTT
D gene: TRBD1
clone size: NA
J gene: TRBJ2-3
V gene: TRBV29-1

CDR3 protein: CASSQDGGGAFYEQYF
CDR3 DNA: TGCGCCAGCAGCCAAGATGGCGGGGGGGCCTTTTACGAGCAGTACTTC
D gene: TRBD2
clone size: NA
J gene: TRBJ2-7
V gene: TRBV4-1

CDR3 protein: CASSFLQGAGSGANVLTF
CDR3 DNA: TGTGCCAGCAGCTTCCTACAGGGGGCAGGGTCTGGGGCCAACGTCCTGACTTTC
D gene: TRBD1
clone size: NA
J gene: TRBJ2-6
V gene: TRBV11-2

CDR3 protein: CASSIGGRGSYEQYF
CDR3 DNA: TGTGCCAGTAGTATCGGAGGCAGGGGGAGCTACGAGCAGTACTTC
D gene: TRBD1
clone size: NA
J gene: TRBJ2-7
V gene: TRBV19

CDR3 protein: CASSLRAGDGYTF
CDR3 DNA: TGTGCCAGCAGTTTAAGGGCGGGGGATGGCTACACCTTC
D gene: NA
clone size: NA
J gene: TRBJ1-2
V gene: TRBV6-5

CDR3 protein: CASSISTNRGWAYEQYF
CDR3 DNA: TGTGCCAGCAGTATAAGCACAAACAGGGGCTGGGCCTACGAGCAGTACTTC
D gene: TRBD1
clone size: NA
J gene: TRBJ2-7
V gene: TRBV28

CDR3 protein: CAIVWTPVSTDTQYF
CDR3 DNA: TGTGCCATAGTATGGACACCCGTTAGCACAGATACGCAGTATTTT
D gene: NA
clone size: NA
J gene: TRBJ2-3
V gene: TRBV6-1

CDR3 protein: CASSFFRGVGANTEAFF
CDR3 DNA: TGTGCCAGCAGCTTCTTCCGCGGGGTAGGGGCGAACACTGAAGCTTTCTTT
D gene: NA
clone size: NA
J gene: TRBJ1-1
V gene: TRBV5-5

CDR3 protein: CASQPGPLAGVYNEQFF
CDR3 DNA: TGTGCCAGCCAACCAGGACCACTAGCGGGGGTCTACAATGAGCAGTTCTTC
D gene: TRBD2
clone size: NA
J gene: TRBJ2-1
V gene: TRBV7-6

CDR3 protein: CAISESTGVGYTF
CDR3 DNA: TGTGCCATCAGTGAGTCGACAGGAGTAGGCTACACCTTC
D gene: NA
clone size: NA
J gene: TRBJ1-2
V gene: TRBV10-3

CDR3 protein: CASSLWRELAGTGDTQYF
CDR3 DNA: TGTGCCAGCAGCTTATGGCGGGAACTAGCGGGGACGGGTGATACGCAGTATTTT
D gene: TRBD2
clone size: NA
J gene: TRBJ2-3
V gene: TRBV7-8

CDR3 protein: CASSGTSGFANTGELFF
CDR3 DNA: TGTGCCAGTAGCGGGACTAGCGGATTCGCGAACACCGGGGAGCTGTTTTTT
D gene: TRBD2
clone size: NA
J gene: TRBJ2-2
V gene: TRBV19

CDR3 protein: CASSRAGSTYGYTF
CDR3 DNA: TGTGCCAGCAGCAGGGCAGGCAGCACCTATGGCTACACCTTC
D gene: NA
clone size: NA
J gene: TRBJ1-2
V gene: TRBV21-1

CDR3 protein: CASSPLPGGGANVLTF
CDR3 DNA: TGTGCCAGCAGTCCTCTCCCGGGGGGTGGGGCCAACGTCCTGACTTTC
D gene: TRBD2
clone size: NA
J gene: TRBJ2-6
V gene: TRBV28

CDR3 protein: CASSGRKGALLWQYF
CDR3 DNA: TGTGCCAGCAGTGGTCGGAAGGGGGCGCTTCTATGGCAGTACTTC
D gene: TRBD1
clone size: medium-sized
J gene: TRBJ2-7
V gene: TRBV6-1

CDR3 protein: CAWEQGSFYGYTF
CDR3 DNA: TGTGCCTGGGAACAGGGGTCCTTCTATGGCTACACCTTC
D gene: TRBD1
clone size: NA
J gene: TRBJ1-2
V gene: TRBV30

CDR3 protein: CASSHSRVRQYF
CDR3 DNA: TGTGCCAGCAGCCACTCGAGGGTTCGGCAGTACTTC
D gene: NA
clone size: NA
J gene: TRBJ2-7
V gene: TRBV14

CDR3 protein: CASKSTVGTGRTDTQYF
CDR3 DNA: TGTGCCAGCAAATCCACGGTGGGGACAGGGCGCACAGATACGCAGTATTTT
D gene: TRBD1
clone size: NA
J gene: TRBJ2-3
V gene: TRBV7-9

CDR3 protein: CASSEQGDAYNSPLHF
CDR3 DNA: TGCGCCAGCAGCGAGCAGGGGGACGCCTATAATTCACCCCTCCACTTT
D gene: TRBD1
clone size: NA
J gene: TRBJ1-6
V gene: TRBV5-1

CDR3 protein: CASSQEYGRRYGYTF
CDR3 DNA: TGTGCCAGCAGCCAAGAGTACGGAAGGAGATATGGCTACACCTTC
D gene: NA
clone size: NA
J gene: TRBJ1-2
V gene: TRBV14

CDR3 protein: CAISYNTQGTGELFF
CDR3 DNA: TGTGCCATCAGCTATAATACACAGGGTACCGGGGAGCTGTTTTTT
D gene: NA
clone size: NA
J gene: TRBJ2-2
V gene: TRBV10-3

CDR3 protein: CASSPARGTEAFF
CDR3 DNA: TGTGCCAGTAGTCCGGCAAGGGGCACTGAAGCTTTCTTT
D gene: NA
clone size: NA
J gene: TRBJ1-1
V gene: TRBV19

CDR3 protein: CASSSTGLSQPQHF
CDR3 DNA: TGTGCCAGCAGCTCCACAGGGTTGAGCCAGCCCCAGCATTTT
D gene: NA
clone size: NA
J gene: TRBJ1-5
V gene: TRBV5-6

CDR3 protein: CASSAGDSSSPLHF
CDR3 DNA: TGTGCCAGCAGTGCGGGGGACAGTAGTTCACCCCTCCACTTT
D gene: TRBD1
clone size: NA
J gene: TRBJ1-6
V gene: TRBV6-1

CDR3 protein: CSVEERGLGRGRYEQYF
CDR3 DNA: TGCAGCGTTGAAGAGCGTGGACTGGGAAGAGGGAGATACGAGCAGTACTTC
D gene: NA
clone size: NA
J gene: TRBJ2-7
V gene: TRBV29-1

CDR3 protein: CSVFDRDQETQYF
CDR3 DNA: TGCAGCGTTTTCGACAGGGACCAAGAGACCCAGTACTTC
D gene: TRBD1
clone size: once
J gene: TRBJ2-5
V gene: TRBV29-1

CDR3 protein: CASSVEVRSSGNTIYF
CDR3 DNA: TGTGCCAGCAGCGTAGAGGTCCGGAGCTCTGGAAACACCATATATTTT
D gene: NA
clone size: once
J gene: TRBJ1-3
V gene: TRBV9